Listed below are T cell receptor beta chains from one sample, sequenced in a study of T-cell memory formation after mild COVID-19. From the 5' RACE reads, TCRdb called clonotypes with MiXCR, one entry per CDR3 protein. Among roughly 400,000 distinct CDR3 sequences listed, about 16% were seen once. Sequenced material: PBMCs or a T cell subset sorted from them (not recorded which). The receptors were sampled from a man younger than 35 who had mild COVID-19 (a few samples of this study predate the infection). Cell type and time point are not known. Both conserved end residues are part of each CDR3. D genes are given only for firm matches. Clone size is stated in some rows and not others, as once, few, many or a class when expanded.

v_call	j_call	cdr3_length	d_call	clone_size	cdr3_aa	cdr3_nt
TRBV4-3	TRBJ2-1	16	TRBD2	NA	CASSHELAGGNNEQFF	TGCGCCAGCAGCCATGAACTAGCGGGGGGGAACAATGAGCAGTTCTTC
TRBV6-2/TRBV6-3	TRBJ1-1	15	TRBD1	NA	CASSYRGGAHTEAFF	TGTGCCAGCAGTTACCGAGGGGGCGCTCACACTGAAGCTTTCTTT
TRBV5-4	TRBJ1-2	16	NA	few	CASSSFVAQGDYGYTF	TGTGCCAGCAGCTCATTTGTGGCTCAGGGTGATTATGGCTACACCTTC
TRBV5-1	TRBJ2-7	15	NA	NA	CASSLALTETYEQYF	TGCGCCAGCAGCTTGGCCTTGACCGAAACCTACGAGCAGTACTTC
TRBV5-1	TRBJ1-4	14	TRBD1	many	CASSSGTGVEKLFF	TGCGCCAGCAGCTCCGGGACAGGGGTGGAAAAACTGTTTTTT
TRBV4-3	TRBJ2-7	16	NA	many	CASSQDGAAGKFVQYF	TGCGCCAGCAGCCAAGATGGGGCGGCAGGAAAATTCGTGCAGTACTTC
TRBV4-3	TRBJ1-2	16	NA	once	CASSQGVEVGLYGYTF	TGCGCCAGCAGCCAAGGGGTCGAAGTGGGCCTCTATGGCTACACCTTC
TRBV12-3/TRBV12-4	TRBJ1-5	15	NA	NA	CASSLAGLGNQPQHF	TGTGCCAGCAGTTTGGCAGGCCTTGGGAATCAGCCCCAGCATTTT
TRBV7-9	TRBJ2-3	12	NA	once	CASSFTADTQYF	TGTGCCAGCAGCTTTACTGCGGATACGCAGTATTTT
TRBV3-1	TRBJ1-2	15	TRBD1	few	CASSQERQGFHGYTF	TGTGCCAGCAGCCAAGAGCGACAGGGGTTTCATGGCTACACCTTC
TRBV19	TRBJ1-5	16	NA	few	CASSIVLSGGNQPQHF	TGTGCCAGTAGTATAGTTTTGTCAGGGGGCAATCAGCCCCAGCATTTT
TRBV6-6	TRBJ1-6	12	NA	many	CASGQDSSPLHF	TGTGCCAGCGGCCAGGATAGTTCACCCCTCCACTTT
TRBV3-1	TRBJ1-5	13	NA	NA	CASSPDRQEPQHF	TGTGCCAGCAGCCCAGATCGACAGGAGCCCCAGCATTTT
TRBV7-2	TRBJ2-7	13	TRBD1	many	CASSGRLQGAQDF	TGTGCCAGCAGCGGACGTCTTCAGGGGGCGCAGGACTTC
TRBV15	TRBJ2-7	14	NA	NA	CATSKWGQTYEQYF	TGTGCCACCAGCAAGTGGGGACAAACTTACGAGCAGTACTTC
TRBV5-5	TRBJ1-5	18	TRBD1	few	CASSPKADRAYSNQPQHF	TGTGCCAGCAGCCCGAAGGCCGACAGGGCATATAGCAATCAGCCCCAGCATTTT
TRBV30	TRBJ1-2	12	NA	NA	CAWSVGQWRYTF	TGTGCCTGGAGCGTAGGACAGTGGCGCTACACCTTC
TRBV11-2	TRBJ2-5	15	TRBD2	NA	CASSSYRLADETQYF	TGTGCCAGCAGCTCCTACAGACTAGCAGATGAGACCCAGTACTTC
TRBV9	TRBJ2-1	16	TRBD2	NA	CASKSGGPSSYNEQFF	TGTGCCAGCAAGAGCGGGGGCCCGAGCTCCTACAATGAGCAGTTCTTC
TRBV20-1	TRBJ1-3	14	NA	few	CSARSSTSGNTIYF	TGCAGTGCTAGATCGTCGACCTCTGGAAACACCATATATTTT
TRBV6-6	TRBJ2-2	16	TRBD1	NA	CASSRYRGGDTGELFF	TGTGCCAGCAGTCGGTACAGGGGCGGTGACACCGGGGAGCTGTTTTTT
TRBV7-9	TRBJ1-2	17	NA	NA	CASGGVWALQANYGYTF	TGTGCCAGCGGCGGGGTATGGGCATTACAAGCTAACTATGGCTACACCTTC
TRBV10-3	TRBJ2-5	14	NA	few	CAISEFVGGETQYF	TGTGCCATCAGTGAGTTCGTAGGGGGAGAGACCCAGTACTTC
TRBV25-1	TRBJ2-7	14	TRBD1	NA	CASSEPAGGYEQYF	TGTGCCAGCAGTGAGCCCGCAGGGGGCTACGAGCAGTACTTC
TRBV4-2	TRBJ2-3	14	TRBD2	NA	CASSQDRRGDTQYF	TGTGCCAGCAGCCAAGATCGGCGGGGGGATACGCAGTATTTT
TRBV4-1	TRBJ1-2	15	TRBD1	NA	CASSQDLTGAYGYTF	TGCGCCAGCAGCCAAGATTTAACAGGGGCGTATGGCTACACCTTC
TRBV9	TRBJ2-5	15	NA	NA	CASSVGAALQETQYF	TGTGCCAGCAGCGTAGGGGCGGCCCTACAAGAGACCCAGTACTTC
TRBV9	TRBJ2-2	16	TRBD1	NA	CASSVAGTENTGELFF	TGTGCCAGCAGCGTAGCTGGGACAGAGAACACCGGGGAGCTGTTTTTT
TRBV6-1	TRBJ1-4	16	NA	NA	CASSVQITGLREKLFF	TGTGCCAGCAGTGTTCAGATCACTGGGCTCCGTGAAAAACTGTTTTTT
TRBV29-1	TRBJ2-4	12	TRBD1	few	CSARDRKNIQYF	TGCAGCGCCAGGGACAGGAAAAACATTCAGTACTTC
TRBV5-1	TRBJ2-5	15	NA	NA	CASRPAPGARETQYF	TGCGCCAGCAGACCGGCCCCGGGGGCCAGAGAGACCCAGTACTTC
TRBV27	TRBJ2-2	14	NA	few	CASRGWAITGELFF	TGTGCCAGCCGGGGATGGGCGATCACCGGGGAGCTGTTTTTT
TRBV7-9	TRBJ1-6	13	TRBD1	NA	CASSATTGQALHF	TGTGCCAGCAGCGCCACGACAGGGCAGGCCCTCCACTTT
TRBV12-3/TRBV12-4	TRBJ1-2	14	NA	NA	CASSLDRGKNGYTF	TGTGCCAGCAGTTTAGATCGGGGGAAAAATGGCTACACCTTC
TRBV7-2	TRBJ1-4	15	NA	NA	CASSQGPGTNEKLFF	TGTGCCAGCAGCCAAGGGCCAGGAACTAATGAAAAACTGTTTTTT
TRBV5-1	TRBJ2-1	16	NA	many	CASSLSVGLWSGEQFF	TGCGCCAGCAGCTTGTCGGTGGGCCTCTGGAGCGGAGAGCAGTTCTTC
TRBV5-1	TRBJ2-5	16	TRBD2	few	CASSLDPAGAEETQYF	TGCGCCAGCAGCTTGGATCCAGCGGGGGCTGAGGAGACCCAGTACTTC
TRBV7-7	TRBJ2-3	13	NA	few	CASSFQITDTQYF	TGTGCCAGCAGCTTTCAGATCACAGATACGCAGTATTTT
TRBV5-6	TRBJ1-4	13	NA	NA	CASSFGSNEKLFF	TGTGCCAGCAGCTTTGGCAGCAATGAAAAACTGTTTTTT
TRBV5-1	TRBJ2-7	14	NA	few	CASSLGRANNEQYF	TGCGCCAGCAGCTTGGGCAGGGCCAACAACGAGCAGTACTTC
TRBV6-2/TRBV6-3	TRBJ2-5	14	NA	few	CASSYEDRDETQYF	TGTGCCAGCAGTTACGAGGATAGGGATGAGACCCAGTACTTC
TRBV2	TRBJ2-3	13	NA	NA	CASSEARENTQYF	TGTGCCAGCAGTGAAGCCCGGGAAAATACGCAGTATTTT
TRBV24-1	TRBJ2-1	15	TRBD2	many	CATSAAGGPYNEQFF	TGTGCCACCAGTGCCGCGGGGGGTCCCTACAATGAGCAGTTCTTC
TRBV5-4	TRBJ1-4	15	TRBD1	NA	CASSLGDRSFEKLFF	TGTGCCAGCAGCTTGGGGGACAGATCTTTTGAAAAACTGTTTTTT
TRBV14	TRBJ1-5	15	NA	NA	CASSQDRSSNQPQHF	TGTGCCAGCAGCCAAGATCGTAGTAGCAATCAGCCCCAGCATTTT
TRBV11-2	TRBJ2-2	16	NA	few	CASSLAIGGRSGELFF	TGTGCCAGCAGCTTAGCTATCGGGGGGCGAAGCGGGGAGCTGTTTTTT
TRBV28	TRBJ1-1	16	NA	few	CASSPRGLRKGTEAFF	TGTGCCAGCAGTCCACGGGGCCTCAGAAAAGGCACTGAAGCTTTCTTT
TRBV12-3/TRBV12-4	TRBJ1-6	15	TRBD1	NA	CASSQGQGSNSPLHF	TGTGCCAGCAGCCAGGGACAGGGATCAAATTCACCCCTCCACTTT
TRBV4-1	TRBJ2-2	15	NA	few	CASSPRGLNTGELFF	TGCGCCAGCAGCCCGCGGGGCCTAAACACCGGGGAGCTGTTTTTT
TRBV4-1	TRBJ1-6	15	NA	few	CASSQSAGGNSPLHF	TGCGCCAGCAGCCAATCGGCAGGAGGTAATTCACCCCTCCACTTT
TRBV11-2	TRBJ2-3	13	NA	many	CASSLVQADTQYF	TGTGCCAGCAGCTTAGTACAGGCAGATACGCAGTATTTT
TRBV7-9	TRBJ2-5	17	NA	NA	CASSSTVEGPQGETQYF	TGTGCCAGCAGCTCTACAGTGGAGGGGCCTCAAGGGGAGACCCAGTACTTC
TRBV6-2/TRBV6-3	TRBJ2-1	13	NA	NA	CASISGPRNEQFF	TGTGCCAGCATCTCGGGGCCGCGGAATGAGCAGTTCTTC
TRBV6-2/TRBV6-3	TRBJ2-5	17	TRBD2	NA	CASSEGASGALQETQYF	TGTGCCAGCAGTGAGGGTGCTAGCGGGGCACTCCAAGAGACCCAGTACTTC
TRBV7-9	TRBJ1-1	15	NA	few	CAGSKGGGVNTEAFF	TGTGCCGGATCGAAAGGGGGAGGAGTGAACACTGAAGCTTTCTTT
TRBV11-2	TRBJ2-7	13	NA	few	CASSRIPFFEQYF	TGTGCCAGCAGCAGAATACCCTTCTTCGAGCAGTACTTC
TRBV4-1	TRBJ2-2	15	TRBD1	few	CASSRGQRNTGELFF	TGCGCCAGCAGCAGGGGACAGAGGAACACCGGGGAGCTGTTTTTT
TRBV12-3/TRBV12-4	TRBJ1-6	15	NA	many	CASSLASSYNSPLHF	TGTGCCAGCAGTTTGGCTAGCTCCTATAATTCACCCCTCCACTTT
TRBV7-2	TRBJ2-5	15	TRBD2	NA	CASSLSLAGGETQYF	TGTGCCAGCAGCTTATCACTAGCGGGGGGGGAGACCCAGTACTTC